The source of this T cell receptor (beta chain) is a study of blood T cells in healthy people across ages. Study as a whole: There was about one barcoded beta molecule captured by template switching per two T cells. Study conclusions and caveats: Those diversity estimates obtained from one million T cells were thought to be underestimates.

As concerns this clonotype: Its antigen is unidentified.

Through a sample-barcoded 5' primer and a J-beta primer mix, a second PCR was run for roughly 7 to 12 cycles. Each cDNA molecule received a tag from a template-switch adaptor that had 12 random nucleotides. MiXCR was run by TCRdb on the 5' RACE reads, yielding one entry per CDR3 protein. Among under 2 million distinct CDR3 sequences listed, about 35% were seen once. Every sample gave at least 6 micrograms of total RNA when it was extracted. Trimming at V came to 2 bases and at J to 5 bases, leaving 15 bases not matched to a gene. CDR1 and CDR2 from the germline V gene are SGHTA and FQGNSA. This CDR3 is 18 amino acids long.

The V gene is TRBV7-2, the J gene TRBJ2-1; TRBD2 matches 7 bases. The sample taken for sequencing was blood. The TCR sequence derives from a woman aged 30 to 39 in good health. The chain's CDR3 is CASSLRSPASGVNNEQFF. CDR3 DNA sequence: TGTGCCAGCAGCTTACGTTCTCCGGCTAGCGGAGTTAACAATGAGCAGTTCTTC.